This passage covers 5 T cell receptor beta chains from one sample sequenced in a study of shared clonotypes between healthy human individuals. The method was immunoSEQ multiplex PCR; TCRdb's version includes in-frame clones alone and lacks a portion of them. The data hold about 2.4 million clones, with roughly nine tenths observed a single time. The sample was naive CD4+ T cells sorted from blood. Subset denoted: CD45RA+ positively selected. These receptors originate from a man younger than 35 in good health.

This chain joins TRBV11-2 and TRBJ1-1, with D unresolved. Between the trimmed V and J ends, which lost 0 bases and 3 bases, there was a span of 8 bases. The CDR3 length is 14 residues. The germline gives CDR1 SGHAT, CDR2 FQNNGV. The CDR3 spells CASSLEGRDTEAFF. The CDR3 bases are TGTGCCAGCAGCTTAGAGGGGAGAGACACTGAAGCTTTCTTT.

Note on this clone: Other DNA sequences of this sample code for an identical CDR3. The chain is built from TRBV28 and TRBJ1-5; the D gene is possibly TRBD1 (6 bases). Trimming took 3 bases from V and 2 from J, leaving 11 bases between them. The germline CDR1 and CDR2 sequences are MDHEN and SYDVKM. The CDR3 covers 15 residues. CDR3 amino acids: CASSLGGGGNQPQHF. Here the CDR3 DNA reads TGTGCCAGCAGTTTGGGGGGCGGGGGCAATCAGCCCCAGCATTTT.

This clone has only a few counts. This chain uses TRBV7-2 with TRBJ1-6, with a tentative D call TRBD1 (5 bases). Germline CDR1 SGHTA, CDR2 FQGNSA. V lost 5 bases and J lost 10, with 21 bases in between. The CDR3 consists of 16 residues. The CDR3 nucleotides read TGTGCCAGCAGCCCCCGCCGGGGGAGGGACGGATCACCCCTCCACTTT. Translation gives CASSPRRGRDGSPLHF.

Note on this clone: The same CDR3 arises from other DNA sequences in this sample as well. The chain combines TRBV6-5 with TRBJ2-7; D might be TRBD2 (5 bases). Germline loops: CDR1 MNHEY, CDR2 SVGAGI. The CDR3 loop spans 12 amino acids. The V end lost 5 bases, the J end lost 3 bases, and 8 bases lay between the germline ends. The CDR3 region is CASSRDFYEQYF. In DNA, the CDR3 is TGTGCCAGCAGTCGGGATTTCTACGAGCAGTACTTC.

V is TRBV5-1 and J is TRBJ2-6, with D tentatively TRBD1 (5 bases). Trimming left V 0 bases short and J 4 bases short, with 8 bases between. Per the germline V gene, CDR1 is SGHRS and CDR2 is YFSETQ. The CDR3 extends over 15 amino acids. The DNA of the CDR3 is TGCGCCAGCAGCTTGGATGGGGCCGGGGCCAACGTCCTGACTTTC. It encodes CASSLDGAGANVLTF.